The present TCR beta chain was sequenced within a study of CD4 T cells in relation to SARS-CoV-2 and coronaviruses. Study at large: After approximately 10 days of antigen culture, PBMC TCR beta CDR3s were sequenced.

Study findings and constraints: SARS-CoV-2-driven expansion was significantly weaker in crossreactive than monoreactive clones.

TCRdb's table, derived via immunoSEQ multiplex PCR, lists solely in-frame clones and lacks some. Found here are about 21,000 clones, 76% of them singletons; the top ten hold 15% to 20%. This CDR3 comprises 16 residues. Germline V gives CDR1 MNHEY, CDR2 SVGAGI. Trimming removed 2 bases from V and 4 bases from J, with 17 bases in between. A note on this clone: As yet, its antigen is unknown.

Before the COVID-19 pandemic, during about 2011-2019, CD4+ T cells were taken from unexposed donors. The cells were cultured for under 13 days before CD4+ T cells were isolated. Testing used SARS-CoV-2 S/N and four cold-coronavirus spikes on unexposed-donor CD4+ T cells, cells permitting. This clonotype was sampled from a human donor in good health. Sequences were obtained from CD4+ T cells from PBMCs, cultured in vitro. This chain connects TRBV6-5 to TRBJ2-5; D is unresolved. The CDR3 coding sequence is TGTGCCAGCAGTTACCTACTGGGGTCGGGTAGAGAGACCCAGTACTTC. It codes for CASSYLLGSGRETQYF.